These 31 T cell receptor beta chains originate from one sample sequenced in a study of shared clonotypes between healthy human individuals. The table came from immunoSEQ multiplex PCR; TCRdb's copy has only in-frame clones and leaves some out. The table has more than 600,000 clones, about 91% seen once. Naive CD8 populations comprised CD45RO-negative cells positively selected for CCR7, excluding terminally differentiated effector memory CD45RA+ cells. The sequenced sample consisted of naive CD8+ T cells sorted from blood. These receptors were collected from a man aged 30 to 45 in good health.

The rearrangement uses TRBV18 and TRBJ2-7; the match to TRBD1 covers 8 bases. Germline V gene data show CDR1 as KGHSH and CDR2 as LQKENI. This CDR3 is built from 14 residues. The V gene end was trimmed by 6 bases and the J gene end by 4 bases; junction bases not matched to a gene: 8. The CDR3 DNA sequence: TGTGCCAGCTCGGGGACAGGTTCGGATTACGAGCAGTACTTC. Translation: CASSGTGSDYEQYF. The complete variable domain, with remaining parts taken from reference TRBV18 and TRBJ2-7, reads NAGVMQNPRHLVRRRGQEARLRCSPMKGHSHVYWYRQLPEEGLKFMVYLQKENIIDESGMPKERFSAEFPKEGPSILRIQQVVRGDSAAYFCASSGTGSDYEQYFGPGTRLTVT.

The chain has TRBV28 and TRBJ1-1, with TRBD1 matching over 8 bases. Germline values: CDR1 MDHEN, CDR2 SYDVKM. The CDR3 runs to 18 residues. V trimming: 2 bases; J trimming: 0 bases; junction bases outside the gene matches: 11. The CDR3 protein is CASSLTRGLGPMNTEAFF. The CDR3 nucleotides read TGTGCCAGCAGTTTAACCAGGGGGCTGGGACCAATGAACACTGAAGCTTTCTTT.

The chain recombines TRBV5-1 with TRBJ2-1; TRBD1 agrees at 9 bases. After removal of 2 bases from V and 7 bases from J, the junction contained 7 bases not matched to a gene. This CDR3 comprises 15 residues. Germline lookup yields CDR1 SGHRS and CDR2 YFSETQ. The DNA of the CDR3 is TGCGCCAGCAGCTTACGGACAGGGGATAGGAATGAGCAGTTCTTC. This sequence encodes CASSLRTGDRNEQFF.

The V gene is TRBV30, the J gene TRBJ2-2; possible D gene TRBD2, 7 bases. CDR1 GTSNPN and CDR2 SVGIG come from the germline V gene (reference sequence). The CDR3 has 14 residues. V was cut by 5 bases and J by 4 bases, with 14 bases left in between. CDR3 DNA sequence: TGTGCCTGGCACGGGGGGCGGGGCACCGGGGAGCTGTTTTTT. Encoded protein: CAWHGGRGTGELFF.

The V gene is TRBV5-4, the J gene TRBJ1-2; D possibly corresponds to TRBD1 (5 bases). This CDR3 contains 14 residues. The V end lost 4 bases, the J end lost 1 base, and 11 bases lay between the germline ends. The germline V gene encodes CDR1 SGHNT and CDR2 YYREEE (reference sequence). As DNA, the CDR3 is TGTGCCAGCAGCCGCGCGGGGGATAACTATGGCTACACCTTC. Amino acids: CASSRAGDNYGYTF.

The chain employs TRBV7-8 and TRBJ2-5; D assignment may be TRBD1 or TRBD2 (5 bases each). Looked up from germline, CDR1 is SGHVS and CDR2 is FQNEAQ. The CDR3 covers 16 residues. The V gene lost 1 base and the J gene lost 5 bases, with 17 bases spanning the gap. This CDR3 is CASSLEVGPPWETQYF. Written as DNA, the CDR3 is TGTGCCAGCAGCTTAGAAGTGGGACCCCCTTGGGAGACCCAGTACTTC.

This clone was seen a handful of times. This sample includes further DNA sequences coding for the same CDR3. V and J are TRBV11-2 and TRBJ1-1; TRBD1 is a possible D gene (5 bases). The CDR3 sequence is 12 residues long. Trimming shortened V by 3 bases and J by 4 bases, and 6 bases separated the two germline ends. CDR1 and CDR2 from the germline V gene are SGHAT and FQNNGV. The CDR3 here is CASSFGGTEAFF. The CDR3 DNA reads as TGTGCCAGCAGCTTTGGGGGCACTGAAGCTTTCTTT.

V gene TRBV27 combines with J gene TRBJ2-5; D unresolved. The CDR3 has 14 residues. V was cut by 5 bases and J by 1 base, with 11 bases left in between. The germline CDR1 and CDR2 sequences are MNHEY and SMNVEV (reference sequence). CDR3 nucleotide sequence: TGTGCCAGCAGTCCAAGGGCCGCCCAAGAGACCCAGTACTTC. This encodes CASSPRAAQETQYF.

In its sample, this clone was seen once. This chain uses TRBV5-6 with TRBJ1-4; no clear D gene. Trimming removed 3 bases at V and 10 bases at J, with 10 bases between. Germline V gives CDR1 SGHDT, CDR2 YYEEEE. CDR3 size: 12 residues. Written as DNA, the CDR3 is TGTGCCAGCAGCTCCTACGCCGGAAAACTGTTTTTT. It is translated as CASSSYAGKLFF.

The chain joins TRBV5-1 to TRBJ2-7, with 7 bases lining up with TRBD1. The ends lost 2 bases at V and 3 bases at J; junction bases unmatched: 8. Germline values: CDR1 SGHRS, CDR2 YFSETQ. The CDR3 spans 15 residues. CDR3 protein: CASSLYRGVGYEQYF. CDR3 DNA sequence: TGCGCCAGCAGCTTATACAGGGGAGTGGGCTACGAGCAGTACTTC.

CDR3 sequence reads: CAIKGAAYEQYF. DNA of the CDR3: TGTGCCATCAAGGGCGCGGCCTACGAGCAGTACTTC. The chain has TRBV10-3 and TRBJ2-7; D remains ambiguous. This CDR3 is 12 amino acids long. Germline V gene lookup returns CDR1 ENHRY and CDR2 SYGVKD. Trimming took off 7 bases at V and 2 bases at J, with 9 bases between the two ends.

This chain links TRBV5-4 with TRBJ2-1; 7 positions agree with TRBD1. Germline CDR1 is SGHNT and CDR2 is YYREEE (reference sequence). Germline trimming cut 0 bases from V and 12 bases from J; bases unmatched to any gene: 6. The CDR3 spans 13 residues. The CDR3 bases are TGTGCCAGCAGCTTGGGAAGGAGACAGGGGCAGTTCTTC. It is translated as CASSLGRRQGQFF.

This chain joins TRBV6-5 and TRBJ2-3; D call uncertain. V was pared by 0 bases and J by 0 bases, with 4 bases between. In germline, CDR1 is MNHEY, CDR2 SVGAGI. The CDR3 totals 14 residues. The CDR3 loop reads CASSYSTSTDTQYF. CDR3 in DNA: TGTGCCAGCAGTTACTCAACTAGCACAGATACGCAGTATTTT.

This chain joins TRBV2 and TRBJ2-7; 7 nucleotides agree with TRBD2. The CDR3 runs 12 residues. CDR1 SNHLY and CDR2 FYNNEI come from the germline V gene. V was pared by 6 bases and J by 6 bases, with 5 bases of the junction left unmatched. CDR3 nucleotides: TGTGCCAGCAGCACTAGCGAGGGCGAGCAGTACTTC. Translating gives CASSTSEGEQYF.

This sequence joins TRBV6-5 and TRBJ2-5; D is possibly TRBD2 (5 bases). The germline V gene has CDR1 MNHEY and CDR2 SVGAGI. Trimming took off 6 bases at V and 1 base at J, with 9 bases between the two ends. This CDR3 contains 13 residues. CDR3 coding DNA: TGTGCCAGCAGCACGAGGGCCCAAGAGACCCAGTACTTC. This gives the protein CASSTRAQETQYF.

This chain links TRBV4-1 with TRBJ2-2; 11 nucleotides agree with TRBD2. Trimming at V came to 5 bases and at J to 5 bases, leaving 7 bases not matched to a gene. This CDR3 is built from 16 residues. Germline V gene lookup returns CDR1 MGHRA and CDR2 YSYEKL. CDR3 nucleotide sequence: TGCGCCAGCAGCTTCCCTAGCGGGAGGACGACCGGGGAGCTGTTTTTT. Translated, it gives CASSFPSGRTTGELFF.

CDR3 DNA sequence: TGTGCCAGCAGCTTGTCAGGGCGGGAGGGGAACAATGAGCAGTTCTTC. As protein: CASSLSGREGNNEQFF. The chain recombines TRBV5-6 with TRBJ2-1; 9 bases line up with TRBD2. This CDR3 region has 16 residues. With V trimmed by 1 base and J by 5 bases, 7 bases remained unmatched. The germline V gene has CDR1 SGHDT and CDR2 YYEEEE. The whole variable domain, remainder taken from reference TRBV5-6 and TRBJ2-1, is DAGVTQSPTHLIKTRGQQVTLRCSPKSGHDTVSWYQQALGQGPQFIFQYYEEEERQRGNFPDRFSGHQFPNYSSELNVNALLLGDSALYLCASSLSGREGNNEQFFGPGTRLTVL.

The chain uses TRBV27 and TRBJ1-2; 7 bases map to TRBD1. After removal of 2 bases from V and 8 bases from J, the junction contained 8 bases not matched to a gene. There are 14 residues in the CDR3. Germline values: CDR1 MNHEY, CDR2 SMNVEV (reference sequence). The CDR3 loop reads CASSLQTGQEGYTF. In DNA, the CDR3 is TGTGCCAGCAGTTTACAGACAGGGCAGGAAGGCTACACCTTC.

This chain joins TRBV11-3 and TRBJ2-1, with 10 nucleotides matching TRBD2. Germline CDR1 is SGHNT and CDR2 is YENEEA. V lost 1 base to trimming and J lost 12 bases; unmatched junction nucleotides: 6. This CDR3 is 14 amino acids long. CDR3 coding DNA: TGTGCCAGCAGCTTAGTGTCTAGCGGGAGTCGGCAGTTCTTC. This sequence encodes CASSLVSSGSRQFF.

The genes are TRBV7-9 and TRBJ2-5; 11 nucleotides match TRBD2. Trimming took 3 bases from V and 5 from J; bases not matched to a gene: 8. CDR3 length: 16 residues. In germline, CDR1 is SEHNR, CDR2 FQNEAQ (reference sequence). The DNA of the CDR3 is TGTGCCAGCAGCTTCTTAGCGGGAGGGCAGGGGGAGACCCAGTACTTC. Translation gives CASSFLAGGQGETQYF.

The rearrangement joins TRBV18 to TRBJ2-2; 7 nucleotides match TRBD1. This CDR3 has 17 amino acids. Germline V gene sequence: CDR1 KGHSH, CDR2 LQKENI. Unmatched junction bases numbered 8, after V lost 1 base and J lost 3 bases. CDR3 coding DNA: TGTGCCAGCTCACCACTTAAGGGGGCCGCCGACACCGGGGAGCTGTTTTTT. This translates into CASSPLKGAADTGELFF.

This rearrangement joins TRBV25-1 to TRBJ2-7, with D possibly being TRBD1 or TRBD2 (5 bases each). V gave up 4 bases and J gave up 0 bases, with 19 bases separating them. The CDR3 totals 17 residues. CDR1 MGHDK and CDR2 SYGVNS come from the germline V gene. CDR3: CASSGASGLDLSYEQYF. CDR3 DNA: TGTGCCAGCAGTGGAGCATCGGGGCTAGACCTCTCCTACGAGCAGTACTTC.

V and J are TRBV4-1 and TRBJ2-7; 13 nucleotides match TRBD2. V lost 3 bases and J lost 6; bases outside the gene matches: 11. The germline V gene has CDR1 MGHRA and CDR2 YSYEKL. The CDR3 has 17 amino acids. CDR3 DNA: TGCGCCAGCAGCCAGTCGGGACTAGCGGGAACCCCTTCCGAGCAGTACTTC. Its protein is CASSQSGLAGTPSEQYF.

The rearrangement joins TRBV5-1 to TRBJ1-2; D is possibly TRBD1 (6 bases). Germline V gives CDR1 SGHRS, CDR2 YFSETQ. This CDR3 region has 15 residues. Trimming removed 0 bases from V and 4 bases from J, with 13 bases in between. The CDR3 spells CASSLVQGTAYGYTF. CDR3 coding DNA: TGCGCCAGCAGCTTGGTACAGGGAACAGCCTATGGCTACACCTTC.

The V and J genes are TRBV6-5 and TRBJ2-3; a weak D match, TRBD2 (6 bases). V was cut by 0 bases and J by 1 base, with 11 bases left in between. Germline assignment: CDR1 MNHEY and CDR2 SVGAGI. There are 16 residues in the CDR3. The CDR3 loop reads CASSYSSSSGTDTQYF. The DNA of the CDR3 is TGTGCCAGCAGTTACTCGTCCTCTAGCGGCACAGATACGCAGTATTTT.

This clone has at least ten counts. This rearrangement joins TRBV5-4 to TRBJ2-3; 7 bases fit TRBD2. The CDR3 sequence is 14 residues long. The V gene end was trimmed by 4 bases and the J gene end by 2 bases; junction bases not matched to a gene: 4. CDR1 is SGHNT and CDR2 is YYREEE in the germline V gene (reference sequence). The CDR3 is CASSQGGATDTQYF. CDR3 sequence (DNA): TGTGCCAGCAGCCAGGGAGGGGCCACAGATACGCAGTATTTT.

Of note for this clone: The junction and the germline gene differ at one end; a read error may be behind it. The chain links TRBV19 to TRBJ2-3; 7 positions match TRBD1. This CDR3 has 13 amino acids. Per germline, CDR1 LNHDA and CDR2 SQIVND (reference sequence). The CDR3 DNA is TGTGCCAGTAGTATAGGTTGGACAGGTACGCAGTATTTT. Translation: CASSIGWTGTQYF.

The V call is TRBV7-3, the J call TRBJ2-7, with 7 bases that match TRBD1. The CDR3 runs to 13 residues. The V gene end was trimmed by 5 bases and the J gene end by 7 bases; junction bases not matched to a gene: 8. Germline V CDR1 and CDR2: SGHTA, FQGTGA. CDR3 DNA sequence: TGTGCCAGCAGCCAAACAGGGGTAGGTGAGCAGTACTTC. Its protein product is CASSQTGVGEQYF.

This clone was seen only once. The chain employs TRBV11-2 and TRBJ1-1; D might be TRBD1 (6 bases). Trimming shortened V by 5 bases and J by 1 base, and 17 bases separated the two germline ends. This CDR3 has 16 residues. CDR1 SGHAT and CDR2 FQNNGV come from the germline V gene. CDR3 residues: CASSLPGGTQNTEAFF. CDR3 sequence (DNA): TGTGCCAGCAGCCTACCTGGCGGGACACAGAACACTGAAGCTTTCTTT.

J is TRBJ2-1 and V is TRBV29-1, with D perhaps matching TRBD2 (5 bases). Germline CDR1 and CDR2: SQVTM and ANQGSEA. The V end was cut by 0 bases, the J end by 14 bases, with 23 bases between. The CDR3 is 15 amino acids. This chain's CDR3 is CSVEDPSSYSSGKFF. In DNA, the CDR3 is TGCAGCGTTGAAGATCCTTCTTCTTATTCCTCCGGGAAGTTCTTC.

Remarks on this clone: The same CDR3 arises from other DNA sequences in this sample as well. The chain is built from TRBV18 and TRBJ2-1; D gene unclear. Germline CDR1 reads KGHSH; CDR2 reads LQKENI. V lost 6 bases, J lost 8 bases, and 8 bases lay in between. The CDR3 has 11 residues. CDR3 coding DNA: TGTGCCAGCTCCCCCGGCGATGAGCAGTTCTTC. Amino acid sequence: CASSPGDEQFF. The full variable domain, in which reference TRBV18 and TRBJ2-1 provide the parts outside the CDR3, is NAGVMQNPRHLVRRRGQEARLRCSPMKGHSHVYWYRQLPEEGLKFMVYLQKENIIDESGMPKERFSAEFPKEGPSILRIQQVVRGDSAAYFCASSPGDEQFFGPGTRLTVL.